A single sample is the source of the 30 T cell receptor beta chains below, sequenced in a study of T cell responses to AZD1222 COVID-19 vaccine. Method: immunoSEQ multiplex PCR; TCRdb's copy keeps in-frame clones and lacks some. The table includes about 88,000 clones, around nine tenths detected once. This specimen was peripheral blood, taken 28 days after the second AZD1222 dose. These TCRs come from an adult who received the AZD1222 COVID-19 vaccine.

The chain uses TRBV7-9 and TRBJ2-3; D is uncertain. Trimming took off 5 bases at V and 1 base at J, with 10 bases between the two ends. Germline CDR1 SEHNR, CDR2 FQNEAQ (reference sequence). The CDR3 sequence is 14 residues long. CDR3 sequence (DNA): TGTGCCAGCAGCCCCGGATTCGGCACAGATACGCAGTATTTT. This encodes CASSPGFGTDTQYF. Variable domain in full (rest from reference TRBV7-9 and TRBJ2-3): DTGVSQNPRHKITKRGQNVTFRCDPISEHNRLYWYRQTLGQGPEFLTYFQNEAQLEKSRLLSDRFSAERPKGSFSTLEIQRTEQGDSAMYLCASSPGFGTDTQYFGPGTRLTVL.

The chain has TRBV18 and TRBJ1-1; D ambiguous. With 5 bases removed from V and 2 bases from J, the gap between germline ends came to 9 bases. The CDR3 has 13 residues. The germline gives CDR1 KGHSH, CDR2 LQKENI. The CDR3 region has the DNA TGTGCCAGCTCAACCACACAAAACACTGAAGCTTTCTTT. It specifies CASSTTQNTEAFF.

The gene calls are TRBV27 and TRBJ2-1, with D perhaps TRBD1 or TRBD2 (5 bases each). CDR3 size: 16 residues. Germline lookup yields CDR1 MNHEY and CDR2 SMNVEV (reference sequence). The V end was cut by 5 bases, the J end by 4 bases, with 18 bases between. The CDR3 loop is CASSLLWGTLYNEQFF. Here the CDR3 DNA reads TGTGCCAGCAGTCTCCTTTGGGGGACCCTATACAATGAGCAGTTCTTC.

The rearrangement uses TRBV5-1 and TRBJ2-5; D is undetermined. The V gene lost 0 bases and the J gene lost 4 bases, with 10 bases spanning the gap. Germline V gene sequence: CDR1 SGHRS, CDR2 YFSETQ. This CDR3 is 14 amino acids long. The CDR3 sequence: CASSLDPRGETQYF. CDR3 DNA sequence: TGCGCCAGCAGCTTGGATCCGCGAGGAGAGACCCAGTACTTC.

This clone was detected only once. Here the CDR3 reads CASSQDRDGGETQYF. CDR3 in DNA: TGCGCCAGCAGCCAAGACCGGGACGGGGGGGAGACCCAGTACTTC. J is TRBJ2-5 and V is TRBV4-3, with 7 bases matching TRBD2. This CDR3 region has 15 residues. V was pared by 0 bases and J by 5 bases, with 6 bases of the junction left unmatched. Germline assignment: CDR1 LGHNA and CDR2 YSLEER.

This rearrangement joins TRBV5-1 to TRBJ1-6; the D is unclear. This CDR3 contains 15 residues. The V end lost 4 bases, the J end lost 3 bases, and 11 bases lay between the germline ends. CDR1 and CDR2 from the germline V gene are SGHRS and YFSETQ. CDR3 amino acids: CASSPNAVYNSPLHF. The CDR3, as DNA: TGCGCCAGCAGCCCCAATGCGGTCTATAATTCACCCCTCCACTTT.

The V call is TRBV3-1 (or the pseudogene TRBV3-2), the J call TRBJ1-5; possible D gene TRBD1, 6 bases. V was pared by 0 bases and J by 6 bases, with 9 bases between. Germline V gene data show CDR1 as LGHDT and CDR2 as YNNKEL (reference sequence). The length of the CDR3 is 14 residues. The DNA of the CDR3 is TGTGCCAGCAGCCAAGAGCCCAGGGGTCAGCCCCAGCATTTT. It translates to CASSQEPRGQPQHF.

This chain uses TRBV4-1 with TRBJ2-2; 7 bases agree with TRBD1. This CDR3 has 16 amino acids. CDR1 is MGHRA, CDR2 YSYEKL, per germline. V was clipped by 3 bases and J by 7 bases; unmatched bases: 11. The CDR3 spells CASSHPQGDWSGELFF. In nucleotides, the CDR3 is TGCGCCAGCAGCCACCCCCAGGGGGATTGGAGCGGGGAGCTGTTTTTT.

This chain joins TRBV6-1 and TRBJ1-2; D not certain. The length of the CDR3 is 15 residues. Trimming removed 2 bases from V and 0 bases from J, with 10 bases in between. The germline V gene has CDR1 MNHNS and CDR2 SASEGT. CDR3: CASSEWAGPNYGYTF. The CDR3 DNA reads TGTGCCAGCAGTGAATGGGCCGGACCTAACTATGGCTACACCTTC.

The chain recombines TRBV2 with TRBJ1-4; TRBD1 aligns across 9 bases. Germline V gene data show CDR1 as SNHLY and CDR2 as FYNNEI. The CDR3 covers 16 residues. The V segment lost 7 bases and the J segment 3 bases; nucleotides outside the gene matches: 9. CDR3 nucleotide sequence: TGTGCCAGCACCCCGGACAGGGGCAGGTCTAATGAAAAACTGTTTTTT. Its translation: CASTPDRGRSNEKLFF.

This clone was detected only a few times. The chain uses TRBV6-1 and TRBJ1-6; no reliable D call. CDR1 and CDR2 (germline): MNHNS, SASEGT. V was trimmed by 3 bases and J by 4 bases, leaving 10 bases between them. The CDR3 loop spans 15 amino acids. The CDR3 reads CASSESGRYNSPLHF. The CDR3 coding sequence is TGTGCCAGCAGTGAGTCAGGACGGTATAATTCACCCCTCCACTTT.

The chain is built from TRBV6-5 and TRBJ2-1; D is ambiguous. This CDR3 is 12 amino acids long. V was pared by 6 bases and J by 7 bases, with 10 bases between. CDR1 MNHEY and CDR2 SVGAGI come from the germline V gene. CDR3 in amino acids: CASRPAQNEQFF. CDR3 DNA sequence: TGTGCCAGCAGGCCTGCGCAGAATGAGCAGTTCTTC.

The rearrangement links TRBV6-5 to TRBJ2-6; D remains unclear. Per the germline V gene, CDR1 is MNHEY and CDR2 is SVGAGI. V was clipped by 0 bases and J by 0 bases, with 6 bases between them. CDR3 length equals 16 residues. CDR3: CASSYSWNSGANVLTF. CDR3 sequence (DNA): TGTGCCAGCAGTTACTCGTGGAACTCTGGGGCCAACGTCCTGACTTTC.

The rearrangement links TRBV2 to TRBJ1-5, with D uncertain. This CDR3 region has 13 residues. V lost 7 bases and J lost 3, with 10 bases in between. The germline CDR1 and CDR2 sequences are SNHLY and FYNNEI. CDR3 protein: CASKFSFNQPQHF. CDR3 in DNA: TGTGCCAGCAAGTTTAGTTTCAATCAGCCCCAGCATTTT. Together with reference TRBV2 and TRBJ1-5, the CDR3 gives the full variable domain: EPEVTQTPSHQVTQMGQEVILRCVPISNHLYFYWYRQILGQKVEFLVSFYNNEISEKSEIFDDQFSVERPDGSNFTLKIRSTKLEDSAMYFCASKFSFNQPQHFGDGTRLSIL.

This chain uses TRBV23-1 with TRBJ1-2; tentatively, D is TRBD1 (5 bases). TRBV23-1 is an ORF; its function is uncertain. Trimming removed 3 bases at V and 2 bases at J, with 19 bases between. The CDR3 has 17 amino acids. The DNA for the CDR3 is TGCGCCAGCAGTCAGCCGACCCGAGGGGACGGGAACTATGGCTACACCTTC. Protein: CASSQPTRGDGNYGYTF.

In this sample, this clone turned up once. The CDR3: CASSLRTGFYEKLFF. The CDR3 DNA reads TGTGCCAGCAGTTTACGGACAGGCTTTTATGAAAAACTGTTTTTT. The chain couples TRBV28 to TRBJ1-4; 7 nucleotides align to TRBD1. Germline CDR1 is MDHEN and CDR2 is SYDVKM. This CDR3 spans 15 amino acids. Trimming took 2 bases from V and 6 from J; bases not matched to a gene: 6.

In nucleotides, the CDR3 is TGTGCCAGCGGGGGGGGTACAATCTCCCGTGTGGGTGAGCAGTTCTTC. Residues: CASGGGTISRVGEQFF. This sequence joins TRBV4-2 and TRBJ2-1, with 7 bases identical to TRBD2. CDR3 size: 16 residues. CDR1 is LGHNA, CDR2 YNFKEQ, per germline. With 8 bases clipped from V and 9 bases from J, the junction kept 19 bases outside the gene matches.

The chain uses TRBV7-2 and TRBJ1-2; 8 bases fit TRBD1. Unmatched junction bases numbered 11, after V lost 3 bases and J lost 8 bases. This CDR3 is 15 amino acids long. Germline CDR1 reads SGHTA; CDR2 reads FQGNSA. CDR3 region: CASSFSTRGQEGYTF. In DNA, the CDR3 is TGTGCCAGCAGCTTCTCTACCAGGGGGCAGGAGGGCTACACCTTC.

The chain is built from TRBV19 and TRBJ2-2; D possibly uses TRBD1 or TRBD2 (7 bases each). This CDR3 spans 16 amino acids. V was shortened by 7 bases and J by 6 bases, with 21 bases between the two germline ends. Germline V gene data show CDR1 as LNHDA and CDR2 as SQIVND (reference sequence). CDR3 residues: CASISWGGGVPGELFF. DNA for the CDR3: TGTGCCAGTATTTCCTGGGGAGGGGGCGTCCCCGGGGAGCTGTTTTTT.

The rearrangement links TRBV7-3 to TRBJ2-3; TRBD2 matches at 15 bases. CDR3 size: 16 residues. CDR1 is SGHTA and CDR2 is FQGTGA in the germline V gene. Trimming took 5 bases from V and 5 from J; bases not matched to a gene: 5. The CDR3 loop reads CASSPGLAGGGDTQYF. The DNA of the CDR3 is TGTGCCAGCAGCCCGGGACTAGCGGGGGGTGGAGATACGCAGTATTTT.

This chain links TRBV18 with TRBJ2-1, with D perhaps given as TRBD1 or TRBD2 (5 bases each). The CDR3 is 12 amino acids. V gave up 2 bases and J gave up 7 bases, with 6 bases separating them. Germline V gives CDR1 KGHSH, CDR2 LQKENI. The CDR3 DNA reads TGTGCCAGCTCACCAGAGGGGAATGAGCAGTTCTTC. Translating gives CASSPEGNEQFF.

This chain uses TRBV30 with TRBJ1-1; D is uncertain. Between the trimmed V and J ends, which lost 4 bases and 10 bases, there was a span of 13 bases. Germline-derived CDR1 and CDR2 are GTSNPN and SVGIG (reference sequence). This CDR3 is built from 11 residues. CDR3 sequence reads: CAWIFSLGAFF. CDR3 bases: TGTGCCTGGATTTTCAGTTTAGGAGCTTTCTTT.

The chain employs TRBV18 and TRBJ2-3; unclear D gene. Trimming stripped 3 bases from V and 4 bases from J, with 8 bases between. This CDR3 has 13 amino acids. Germline CDR1 is KGHSH and CDR2 is LQKENI. The CDR3 spells CASSPYPSDTQYF. DNA for the CDR3: TGTGCCAGCTCACCTTACCCTTCAGATACGCAGTATTTT.

This clone came up a few times. This chain links TRBV4-3 with TRBJ2-7, with 8 nucleotides matching TRBD2. The length of the CDR3 is 19 residues. Germline V gene lookup returns CDR1 LGHNA and CDR2 YSLEER. V gave up 1 base and J gave up 0 bases; unmatched junction bases: 14. This CDR3 reads CASSQGGGGGPGGSYEQYF. CDR3 sequence (DNA): TGCGCCAGCAGCCAAGGGGGCGGCGGGGGGCCCGGAGGCTCCTACGAGCAGTACTTC.

The CDR3: CASSLGHTEAFF. For the CDR3, the DNA is TGCGCCAGCAGCTTGGGGCACACTGAAGCTTTCTTT. This chain links TRBV5-1 with TRBJ1-1; D gene unclear. Germline assignment: CDR1 SGHRS and CDR2 YFSETQ. Trimming removed 0 bases at V and 3 bases at J, with 3 bases between. This CDR3 has 12 residues. Full variable domain (rest looked up from reference TRBV5-1 and TRBJ1-1): KAGVTQTPRYLIKTRGQQVTLSCSPISGHRSVSWYQQTPGQGLQFLFEYFSETQRNKGNFPGRFSGRQFSNSRSEMNVSTLELGDSALYLCASSLGHTEAFFGQGTRLTVV.

The chain recombines TRBV5-6 with TRBJ2-1; TRBD1 or TRBD2 may be the D gene (5 bases each). In germline, CDR1 is SGHDT, CDR2 YYEEEE. Trimming shortened V by 4 bases and J by 0 bases, and 17 bases separated the two germline ends. The length of the CDR3 is 17 residues. The CDR3: CASSPEAGRSSYNEQFF. The CDR3 nucleotides are TGTGCCAGCAGCCCGGAGGCAGGGCGAAGCTCCTACAATGAGCAGTTCTTC.

The chain combines TRBV27 with TRBJ1-6; TRBD1 agrees at 8 bases. This CDR3 spans 17 amino acids. Trimming at V came to 5 bases and at J to 4 bases, leaving 10 bases not matched to a gene. Germline assignment: CDR1 MNHEY and CDR2 SMNVEV (reference sequence). For the CDR3, the DNA is TGTGCCAGCAGTGCGCGCCGACAGGGGAATTATAATTCACCCCTCCACTTT. Amino acid sequence: CASSARRQGNYNSPLHF.

The chain combines TRBV9 with TRBJ1-5, with 9 nucleotides matching TRBD1. Germline CDR1 and CDR2: SGDLS and YYNGEE. V lost 4 bases, J lost 1 base, and 3 bases stayed unmatched. CDR3 length equals 15 residues. For the CDR3, the DNA is TGTGCCAGCAGCCAGGGACAGGGAAGCAATCAGCCCCAGCATTTT. It codes for CASSQGQGSNQPQHF. The full variable domain, with the rest looked up from reference TRBV9 and TRBJ1-5, is DSGVTQTPKHLITATGQRVTLRCSPRSGDLSVYWYQQSLDQGLQFLIQYYNGEERAKGNILERFSAQQFPDLHSELNLSSLELGDSALYFCASSQGQGSNQPQHFGDGTRLSIL.

J is TRBJ2-3 and V is TRBV6-1; D gene uncertain. Germline-derived CDR1 and CDR2 are MNHNS and SASEGT. V was clipped by 1 base and J by 0 bases, with 11 bases between them. This CDR3 region has 16 residues. CDR3 amino acids: CASSEDRVKSTDTQYF. CDR3 coding DNA: TGTGCCAGCAGTGAAGACCGGGTTAAGAGCACAGATACGCAGTATTTT.

The rearrangement links TRBV6-5 to TRBJ2-7; unclear D gene. Germline V gene data show CDR1 as MNHEY and CDR2 as SVGAGI. Trimming pared 6 bases from V and 5 bases from J, leaving 17 bases between. The CDR3 is 14 residues long. The DNA for the CDR3 is TGTGCCAGCAGCCCCTTTGGAGCCGTCAACGAGCAGTACTTC. It specifies CASSPFGAVNEQYF.